This T cell receptor beta chain was identified during a study of radiation and T cells in renal cell carcinoma. Study information: Nephrectomy followed 15 Gy stereotactic body radiation by 4 weeks. Study-wide findings and caveats: In blood, top tumor clones expanded by 2 weeks, shrinking by 4.

Data came from immunoSEQ multiplex PCR; TCRdb stores just in-frame clones and leaves some out. The table includes roughly 120,000 clones, about 81% detected once. Indicated time point: blood 2 weeks post-SBRT. Specified treatment: 15 Gy SBRT to primary tumor, nephrectomy 4 weeks later. This renal cell carcinoma was of the clear cell type. As concerns this clone: Its target is not known.

Germline CDR1 is SGDLS and CDR2 is YYNGEE. Trimming shortened V by 3 bases and J by 8 bases, and 15 bases separated the two germline ends. The CDR3 totals 15 residues. The clonotype comes from a woman aged 60-70 years with renal cell carcinoma. The material sequenced was blood, taken from a patient whose treatment included radiotherapy and nephrectomy. This chain joins TRBV9 and TRBJ1-6, with a possible D match to TRBD1 (6 bases). In DNA form, the CDR3 reads TGTGCCAGCAGCGAGGAGGGGGGGAGACATTCACCCCTCCACTTT. This translates into CASSEEGGRHSPLHF.